In this sample, the clone carrying this T cell receptor (beta chain) turned up many times. The antigen is undetermined. This sample stems from a study of T cells in Graves' hyperthyroidism and ophthalmopathy. The study, taken as a whole, reports: From stable hyperthyroidism, ophthalmopathy was set apart by a 13 V-J model. Blood also held most thyroid clonotypes expanded beyond 0.001.

The germline CDR1 and CDR2 sequences are SGHRS and YFSETQ. V shed 4 bases and J shed 3 bases, with 14 bases lying between them. There are 14 residues in the CDR3. TCR beta CDR3 region amplification was performed from RNA transcripts. HTBI primers were used for first-round RT-PCR of the TCR CDR3. TCRdb re-called the multiplex PCR reads through MiXCR, storing one row per CDR3 protein. The data hold 540,000 or so distinct CDR3 sequences, with around 45% observed a single time. J is TRBJ2-7 and V is TRBV5-1; D remains unclear. The sample consisted of peripheral blood or thyroid tissue (not recorded which). The receptor's source is an adult woman with Graves' disease, either hyperthyroidism or ophthalmopathy (not recorded which). CDR3 sequence reads: CASSPDGQVYEQYF. As DNA, the CDR3 is TGCGCCAGCAGCCCCGACGGGCAAGTCTACGAGCAGTACTTC.